The 17 T cell receptor beta chains listed next were all sequenced from one sample in a study of T cell changes during pregnancy in multiple sclerosis. Sequenced by immunoSEQ multiplex PCR; TCRdb stores in-frame clones only, minus some. The profile covers 34,000 or so clones, with roughly 93% appearing a single time and approximately 4.4% taken by the ten largest. The source was peripheral blood, collected in the second trimester of pregnancy. The receptors stem from a female donor in good health, enrolled as a control in a pregnancy study.

This clone was recorded once. The V call is TRBV7-8, the J call TRBJ2-2; perhaps TRBD2 as D (6 bases). Germline lookup yields CDR1 SGHVS and CDR2 FQNEAQ. V lost 4 bases to trimming and J lost 8 bases, with 20 bases between them. This CDR3 contains 16 residues. CDR3 sequence reads: CASSSETPLGGGELFF. CDR3 sequence (DNA): TGTGCCAGCAGCTCGGAAACACCCCTGGGGGGAGGGGAGCTGTTTTTT.

The chain joins TRBV12-1 to TRBJ1-1; no check of the table's D call, TRBD1, against the DNA was made. TRBV12-1 is a pseudogene. The CDR3 extends over 18 amino acids. DNA for the CDR3: TGTGCCAGCAGCCGCCCGACAGGGGCGGTGACCGTAGAGACTGAAGCTTTCTTT. This encodes CASSRPTGAVTVETEAFF.

This clone turned up a few times. The chain carries TRBV30 and TRBJ1-1; D gene uncertain. V dropped 6 bases and J dropped 1 base, with 9 bases sitting between them. The V gene's germline CDR1 is GTSNPN and CDR2 SVGIG (reference sequence). The CDR3 runs 12 residues. In DNA form, the CDR3 reads TGTGCCTGCCCGACTGAGAACACTGAAGCTTTCTTT. Protein sequence: CACPTENTEAFF.

V is TRBV19 and J is TRBJ2-2; 7 bases line up with TRBD2. V lost 8 bases and J lost 5; bases outside the gene matches: 26. CDR1 is LNHDA and CDR2 is SQIVND in the germline V gene (reference sequence). This CDR3 is built from 20 residues. For the CDR3, the DNA is TGTGCCAGTTGTTCGAACGGACTGAGCGGGGCGGACGTACGGACCGGGGAGCTGTTTTTT. Its translation is CASCSNGLSGADVRTGELFF.

V usage is TRBV28 and J usage is TRBJ2-2; the match to TRBD2 covers 12 bases. Germline V gene sequence: CDR1 MDHEN, CDR2 SYDVKM. Trimming took 4 bases from V and 0 from J; bases not matched to a gene: 9. The CDR3 length is 19 residues. The CDR3 coding sequence is TGTGCCAGCAGTTCACGACTAGCGGGAGCCCGCTCGAACACCGGGGAGCTGTTTTTT. It is translated as CASSSRLAGARSNTGELFF.

This chain links TRBV7-9 with TRBJ1-1; a weak D match, TRBD1 (5 bases). The CDR3 spans 15 residues. The ends were cut back, 0 bases at V and 5 bases at J, with 13 bases in the middle. The germline V gene encodes CDR1 SEHNR and CDR2 FQNEAQ (reference sequence). The CDR3 coding sequence is TGTGCCAGCAGCTTAGCCGAAGGGGTGGGAACTGAAGCTTTCTTT. Residues: CASSLAEGVGTEAFF. The variable domain in full, completed from reference TRBV7-9 and TRBJ1-1, reads DTGVSQNPRHKITKRGQNVTFRCDPISEHNRLYWYRQTLGQGPEFLTYFQNEAQLEKSRLLSDRFSAERPKGSFSTLEIQRTEQGDSAMYLCASSLAEGVGTEAFFGQGTRLTVV.

The rearrangement uses TRBV21-1 and TRBJ2-7; the D segment call TRBD1 is taken from the table without a DNA check. TRBV21-1 is described as a pseudogene. The CDR3 extends over 14 amino acids. The CDR3 sequence: CASLPGQGSYEQYF. The CDR3 nucleotides are TGTGCCAGCTTACCGGGACAGGGATCCTACGAGCAGTACTTC.

The chain employs TRBV5-1 and TRBJ1-2; D gene unclear. Trimming took 4 bases from V and 8 from J, leaving 18 bases between them. Germline V gene sequence: CDR1 SGHRS, CDR2 YFSETQ. This CDR3 is built from 14 residues. The chain's CDR3 is CASSPTTELRGYTF. The CDR3 DNA reads TGCGCCAGCAGCCCGACAACAGAGCTAAGGGGCTACACCTTC. The full variable domain, completed using reference TRBV5-1 and TRBJ1-2, is KAGVTQTPRYLIKTRGQQVTLSCSPISGHRSVSWYQQTPGQGLQFLFEYFSETQRNKGNFPGRFSGRQFSNSRSEMNVSTLELGDSALYLCASSPTTELRGYTFGSGTRLTVV.

V and J are TRBV6-5 and TRBJ2-1; TRBD2 aligns across 11 bases. The CDR3 is 16 residues long. J lost 2 bases, V lost 2 bases, and 2 bases had no gene match. CDR1 MNHEY and CDR2 SVGAGI come from the germline V gene. The chain's CDR3 is CASSYLAGGTYNEQFF. The CDR3 nucleotides read TGTGCCAGCAGTTACCTAGCGGGAGGAACCTACAATGAGCAGTTCTTC.

In nucleotides, the CDR3 is TGTGCCAGTAGTGTCGGGACAGGGGGCGGTCAGCCCCAGCATTTT. Protein sequence: CASSVGTGGGQPQHF. The J gene is TRBJ1-5, the V gene TRBV19, with TRBD1 matching over 12 bases. The V gene end was trimmed by 5 bases and the J gene end by 6 bases; junction bases not matched to a gene: 5. There are 15 residues in the CDR3. Germline loops: CDR1 LNHDA, CDR2 SQIVND (reference sequence).

V usage is TRBV7-3 and J usage is TRBJ2-1; 14 nucleotides align to TRBD2. The CDR3 consists of 18 residues. From germline, CDR1 is SGHTA and CDR2 FQGTGA. The ends lost 5 bases at V and 0 bases at J; junction bases unmatched: 6. The CDR3 coding sequence is TGTGCCAGCAGCCCAGGACTAGCGGGAGGACCCTCCTACAATGAGCAGTTCTTC. Its translation is CASSPGLAGGPSYNEQFF.

The chain joins TRBV19 to TRBJ1-2; D is uncertain. This CDR3 region has 17 residues. Trimming shortened V by 0 bases and J by 8 bases, and 22 bases separated the two germline ends. The V gene's germline CDR1 is LNHDA and CDR2 SQIVND (reference sequence). The CDR3 DNA reads as TGTGCCAGTAGTATAGATCCCCGCGGTCTGATAGGCGGGGGCTACACCTTC. Protein: CASSIDPRGLIGGGYTF.

The chain employs TRBV6-5 and TRBJ1-3; 7 nucleotides line up with TRBD1. There are 14 residues in the CDR3. Germline trimming cut 6 bases from V and 0 bases from J; bases unmatched to any gene: 2. Germline CDR1 MNHEY, CDR2 SVGAGI. The CDR3 loop is CASRTGTSGNTIYF. In DNA, the CDR3 is TGTGCCAGCAGGACAGGGACCTCTGGAAACACCATATATTTT.

This sequence joins TRBV18 and TRBJ2-5, with 7 bases aligning to TRBD1. The trim removed 3 bases at V and 3 bases at J, leaving 1 base unmatched. The CDR3 runs to 13 residues. The germline V gene encodes CDR1 KGHSH and CDR2 LQKENI. CDR3 in amino acids: CASSPGTEETQYF. The CDR3 nucleotides read TGTGCCAGCTCACCGGGGACAGAAGAGACCCAGTACTTC.

This clone was seen once. In DNA form, the CDR3 reads TGCGCCAGCAGCTTACGTCGGGGAGCTAACTATGGCTACACCTTC. Translating gives CASSLRRGANYGYTF. The chain recombines TRBV5-1 with TRBJ1-2, with D hard to call. The germline CDR1 and CDR2 sequences are SGHRS and YFSETQ. Trimming took off 2 bases at V and 0 bases at J, with 11 bases between the two ends. The CDR3 has 15 amino acids.

This rearrangement joins TRBV6-4 to TRBJ2-1; 12 bases are shared with TRBD2. Germline CDR1 is MRHNA and CDR2 is SNTAGT. CDR3 length equals 15 residues. With V trimmed by 6 bases and J by 9 bases, 9 bases remained unmatched. CDR3 sequence (DNA): TGTGCCAGCAGCCGAAGTTCTAGCGGGGGGGGTGAGCAGTTCTTC. It translates to CASSRSSSGGGEQFF.

In this sample, this clone turned up once. V is TRBV5-1 and J is TRBJ2-1; possibly TRBD2 for D (6 bases). The CDR3 runs 13 residues. Germline-derived CDR1 and CDR2 are SGHRS and YFSETQ. Trimming removed 0 bases at V and 9 bases at J, with 10 bases between. The CDR3 DNA is TGCGCCAGCAGCTTGGTTGTCGGGAGTGAGCAGTTCTTC. Its protein product is CASSLVVGSEQFF.